Following are 3 T cell receptor beta chains from one sample sequenced in a study of T cell responses to AZD1222 COVID-19 vaccine. Profiled with immunoSEQ multiplex PCR; TCRdb holds only in-frame clones, not every one. The data hold 150,000 to 200,000 clones, with approximately 89% observed a single time. The input for sequencing was peripheral blood, taken 28 days after the second AZD1222 dose. The origin of the receptors is an adult who received the AZD1222 COVID-19 vaccine.

The chain carries TRBV6-5 and TRBJ1-6; 8 nucleotides agree with TRBD1. From germline, CDR1 is MNHEY and CDR2 SVGAGI. CDR3 length equals 14 residues. With V trimmed by 5 bases and J by 7 bases, 4 bases remained unmatched. CDR3 amino acids: CASSRTGGNSPLHF. CDR3 coding DNA: TGTGCCAGCAGTCGCACAGGGGGGAATTCACCCCTCCACTTT.

CDR3 in DNA: TGTGCCAGCAGCAAATGGGGACAGGTCGGCTCCTACGAGCAGTACTTC. This gives the protein CASSKWGQVGSYEQYF. The V gene is TRBV5-6, the J gene TRBJ2-7, with 8 bases that match TRBD1. This CDR3 has 16 residues. With 4 bases clipped from V and 0 bases from J, the junction kept 9 bases outside the gene matches. CDR1 is SGHDT, CDR2 YYEEEE, per germline.

The chain recombines TRBV18 with TRBJ1-3; D gene ambiguous. Trimming took off 0 bases at V and 4 bases at J, with 7 bases between the two ends. The CDR3 is made up of 14 amino acids. Per the germline V gene, CDR1 is KGHSH and CDR2 is LQKENI. The CDR3 loop reads CASSPPPMGNTIYF. CDR3 in DNA: TGTGCCAGCTCACCACCCCCTATGGGAAACACCATATATTTT.